This T cell receptor (beta chain) appears in the sequencing data of a study of T cell changes during pregnancy in multiple sclerosis. The data were produced by immunoSEQ multiplex PCR, yet TCRdb's version contains in-frame clones alone and is incomplete. The sample holds 77,000 or so clones; roughly 95% are singletons and the top ten take 0.75%. The material sequenced was peripheral blood, taken in the second trimester of pregnancy. This TCR was recovered from a female donor in good health, enrolled as a control in a pregnancy study.

CDR3 sequence reads: CASSWPSQGRNIQYF. In DNA, the CDR3 is TGCGCCAGCAGCTGGCCGTCCCAGGGTCGAAACATTCAGTACTTC. The rearrangement uses TRBV5-1 and TRBJ2-4; a weak D match, TRBD1 (5 bases). Germline values: CDR1 SGHRS, CDR2 YFSETQ. This CDR3 is built from 15 residues. Trimming removed 3 bases at V and 6 bases at J, with 16 bases between.